This TCR beta chain was captured by sequencing in a study of Graves' ophthalmopathy and Graves' hyperthyroidism. Using RNA transcripts, the TCR beta CDR3 regions were amplified. An opening RT-PCR round employed HTBI primers and preceded a second-round multiplex PCR. TCRdb fed the multiplex PCR reads into MiXCR, producing one record per CDR3 protein. The top ten hold roughly 6.9% of the sample, which has under 800,000 distinct CDR3 sequences, about a fifth seen once. Hyperthyroidism patients had new diagnoses, durations under 2 months, and ages of 18 to 65. This clonotype showed up just a few times. The antigen is unknown. Findings and limits, study-wide: Using 13 signatures, a model distinguished ophthalmopathy from stable hyperthyroidism, reaching about 85% sensitivity and roughly 80% specificity. The model achieved about 70% sensitivity and under 75% specificity for ophthalmopathy progression.

Sequenced material: peripheral blood. The sequence was obtained from a woman aged 18 to 35 with stable Graves' hyperthyroidism. Some clones in this sample may be carry-over from other donors' samples.

CDR3 sequence: CSTHTGPNTEAFF. CDR3 DNA: TGCAGCACTCACACGGGACCAAACACTGAAGCTTTCTTT. V is TRBV29-1 and J is TRBJ1-1, with TRBD1 as a possible D gene (5 bases). This CDR3 is 13 amino acids long. The germline gives CDR1 SQVTM, CDR2 ANQGSEA. Trimming pared 8 bases from V and 2 bases from J, leaving 15 bases between.